This T cell receptor (beta chain) was recorded in a study of control samples from healthy donors and cancer patients. Germline V gene sequence: CDR1 LNHNV, CDR2 YYDKDF (reference sequence). This CDR3 has 16 residues. Trimming left V 2 bases short and J 3 bases short, with 13 bases between. Produced via immunoSEQ multiplex PCR; TCRdb's table is partial and in-frame only. The table shows hundreds of thousands of clones, with over 75% occurring only once. This TCR came from a woman between 55 and 75 years old with lung cancer. The chain links TRBV15 to TRBJ1-4, with D possibly TRBD1 on 5 matching bases. Sequenced material: PBMCs. The CDR3 sequence: CATSRPSQGANEKLFF. Written as DNA, the CDR3 is TGTGCCACCAGCAGACCGTCCCAGGGAGCTAATGAAAAACTGTTTTTT.